The 18 T cell receptor beta chains listed next were all sequenced from one sample in a study of glioma-infiltrating T cells after dendritic cell vaccination. TCRdb's copy holds only in-frame clones and misses some; the assay was immunoSEQ multiplex PCR. The data show tens of thousands of clones, about 83% seen once. The sequences come from blood, collected before dendritic cell vaccination. These receptors originate from a human donor with glioblastoma.

This clone came up once. DNA for the CDR3: TGCAGTGCTCAACAGGGCTACGAGCAGTACTTC. It yields the protein CSAQQGYEQYF. The chain combines TRBV20-1 with TRBJ2-7; D perhaps matches TRBD1 (6 bases). V lost 5 bases and J 3 bases, leaving 8 bases between the germline ends. Germline CDR1 is DFQATT and CDR2 is SNEGSKA (reference sequence). The CDR3 consists of 11 residues.

The chain employs TRBV19 and TRBJ2-7, with 9 positions matching TRBD1. The CDR3 length is 14 residues. The ends lost 5 bases at V and 4 bases at J; junction bases unmatched: 6. Looked up from germline, CDR1 is LNHDA and CDR2 is SQIVND (reference sequence). CDR3 coding DNA: TGTGCCAGTAGTGCAACCGGGACAGGGTACGAGCAGTACTTC. Translation gives CASSATGTGYEQYF.

The rearrangement links TRBV7-8 to TRBJ2-2; tentative D call: TRBD1 (7 bases). The CDR3 sequence is 16 residues long. With 5 bases removed from V and 6 bases from J, the gap between germline ends came to 19 bases. The germline V gene encodes CDR1 SGHVS and CDR2 FQNEAQ. The CDR3 spells CASSNRDSGFPGELFF. The CDR3 DNA is TGTGCCAGCAGCAACCGGGACAGCGGGTTTCCCGGGGAGCTGTTTTTT.

The chain recombines TRBV5-5 with TRBJ2-2, with 7 positions matching TRBD2. The CDR3 sequence is 14 residues long. J lost 3 bases, V lost 4 bases, and 3 bases had no gene match. In germline, CDR1 is SGHKS, CDR2 YYEKEE (reference sequence). CDR3 sequence reads: CASSPRGDTGELFF. CDR3 sequence (DNA): TGTGCCAGCAGCCCCCGGGGGGACACCGGGGAGCTGTTTTTT.

The chain employs TRBV2 and TRBJ1-1, with D hard to call. The CDR3 runs 11 residues. The V end was cut by 7 bases, the J end by 1 base, with 4 bases between. The germline gives CDR1 SNHLY, CDR2 FYNNEI. CDR3 protein: CASTPNTEAFF. CDR3 sequence (DNA): TGTGCCAGCACTCCGAACACTGAAGCTTTCTTT.

Note on this clone: At one end, the junction sequence differs from germline, possibly due to a read error. The chain recombines TRBV19 with TRBJ2-7; 12 bases map to TRBD2. The CDR3 length is 17 residues. Germline lookup yields CDR1 LNHDA and CDR2 SQIVND (reference sequence). The CDR3: CANSTLPLAGGLYEQYF. The CDR3 DNA follows: TGTGCCAATAGTACCCTACCACTAGCGGGGGGACTTTACGAGCAGTACTTC.

The chain carries TRBV6-5 and TRBJ2-1; the D gene is possibly TRBD1 (6 bases). CDR3 size: 16 residues. Deletions cut 0 bases from V and 3 bases from J, with 12 bases between. CDR1 is MNHEY and CDR2 is SVGAGI in the germline V gene. The CDR3 region is CASSYSSVRGYNEQFF. The CDR3 region has the DNA TGTGCCAGCAGTTACTCGTCGGTCAGGGGCTACAATGAGCAGTTCTTC.

This clone was detected only once. V and J are TRBV2 and TRBJ1-5, with D tentatively TRBD1 (5 bases). The CDR3 contains 13 residues. In germline, CDR1 is SNHLY, CDR2 FYNNEI. V was clipped by 6 bases and J by 4 bases, with 10 bases between them. CDR3 residues: CASRGQINQPQHF. Here the CDR3 DNA reads TGTGCCAGCAGGGGGCAAATAAATCAGCCCCAGCATTTT.

This clone appeared a few times. The rearrangement links TRBV7-2 to TRBJ2-1; TRBD1 agrees at 9 bases. Germline CDR1 and CDR2: SGHTA and FQGNSA. There are 16 residues in the CDR3. Trimming removed 1 base from V and 9 bases from J; junction bases left unmatched: 10. The CDR3 nucleotides are TGTGCCAGCAGCTTAGAGGGACAGGGTAGACCGGGTGAGCAGTTCTTC. Translation gives CASSLEGQGRPGEQFF.

This rearrangement joins TRBV5-5 to TRBJ2-3, with D perhaps matching TRBD1 (6 bases). V was cut by 4 bases and J by 0 bases, with 15 bases left in between. This CDR3 is built from 16 residues. Looked up from germline, CDR1 is SGHKS and CDR2 is YYEKEE (reference sequence). CDR3 nucleotide sequence: TGTGCCAGCAGCCAAGGACAGCCAAGGAGCACAGATACGCAGTATTTT. Translation gives CASSQGQPRSTDTQYF.

This chain connects TRBV6-1 to TRBJ1-2, with 9 positions matching TRBD1. The CDR3 consists of 15 residues. Losses at the gene ends were 5 bases for V and 3 bases for J; bases not matched to a gene: 7. In germline, CDR1 is MNHNS, CDR2 SASEGT. The DNA of the CDR3 is TGTGCCAGCAGTTTTTGGGGACAGGGAGACTATGGCTACACCTTC. Protein sequence: CASSFWGQGDYGYTF.

The V gene is TRBV7-8, the J gene TRBJ1-2, with 7 bases fitting TRBD1. Germline V lookup: CDR1 SGHVS, CDR2 FQNEAQ. The CDR3 contains 15 residues. Germline trimming cut 1 base from V and 5 bases from J; bases unmatched to any gene: 7. CDR3 nucleotide sequence: TGTGCCAGCAGCTTAGATGGGGACAGACTTTATGGCTACACCTTC. Its translation: CASSLDGDRLYGYTF. The entire variable domain, with the rest obtained from reference TRBV7-8 and TRBJ1-2, is as follows: GAGVSQSPRYKVAKRGQDVALRCDPISGHVSLFWYQQALGQGPEFLTYFQNEAQLDKSGLPSDRFFAERPEGSVSTLKIQRTQQEDSAVYLCASSLDGDRLYGYTFGSGTRLTVV.

The rearrangement uses TRBV11-2 and TRBJ1-2; D is ambiguous. The CDR3 extends over 17 amino acids. V gave up 4 bases and J gave up 0 bases, with 18 bases separating them. Germline assignment: CDR1 SGHAT and CDR2 FQNNGV. The CDR3 loop is CASSSSYGGGPNYGYTF. The CDR3 coding sequence is TGTGCCAGCAGCTCGAGTTATGGAGGCGGCCCTAACTATGGCTACACCTTC.

The gene calls are TRBV18 and TRBJ1-1, with D maybe TRBD1 (6 bases). The germline V gene has CDR1 KGHSH and CDR2 LQKENI. The CDR3 length is 16 residues. The V end was cut by 2 bases, the J end by 0 bases, with 13 bases between. The DNA for the CDR3 is TGTGCCAGCTCACCAGAGAGGGGGTATATGAACACTGAAGCTTTCTTT. Protein product: CASSPERGYMNTEAFF. The full variable domain, rest sourced from reference TRBV18 and TRBJ1-1, is NAGVMQNPRHLVRRRGQEARLRCSPMKGHSHVYWYRQLPEEGLKFMVYLQKENIIDESGMPKERFSAEFPKEGPSILRIQQVVRGDSAAYFCASSPERGYMNTEAFFGQGTRLTVV.

The V gene is TRBV4-2, the J gene TRBJ1-2; 10 nucleotides line up with TRBD1. Germline CDR1 LGHNA, CDR2 YNFKEQ. The CDR3 contains 14 residues. V lost 5 bases, J lost 8 bases, and 8 bases stayed unmatched. In DNA form, the CDR3 reads TGTGCCAGCAGCTTGGGTGGGACAGGGGACGGCTACACCTTC. Translation: CASSLGGTGDGYTF.

The V and J genes are TRBV6-5 and TRBJ2-1; D might be TRBD2 (5 bases). The CDR3 is made up of 14 amino acids. Germline assignment: CDR1 MNHEY and CDR2 SVGAGI. Between the trimmed V and J ends, which lost 0 bases and 9 bases, there was a span of 12 bases. Here the CDR3 DNA reads TGTGCCAGCAGTTACTCCTTGGGCGAGGGTGAGCAGTTCTTC. Its protein is CASSYSLGEGEQFF.

The chain combines TRBV28 with TRBJ2-1, with D possibly TRBD1 on 5 matching bases. Per germline, CDR1 MDHEN and CDR2 SYDVKM. The CDR3 length is 13 residues. Trimming shortened V by 6 bases and J by 13 bases, and 19 bases separated the two germline ends. CDR3 loop: CASSNVIRVGQFF. The CDR3, as DNA: TGTGCCAGCAGCAACGTCATCAGGGTTGGCCAGTTCTTC.

The chain has TRBV5-6 and TRBJ1-2; TRBD1 might be the D (6 bases). This CDR3 comprises 13 residues. The V gene lost 0 bases and the J gene lost 6 bases, with 9 bases spanning the gap. Per the germline V gene, CDR1 is SGHDT and CDR2 is YYEEEE. CDR3 residues: CASSLDRANGYTF. Here the CDR3 DNA reads TGTGCCAGCAGCTTGGACAGGGCAAATGGCTACACCTTC.